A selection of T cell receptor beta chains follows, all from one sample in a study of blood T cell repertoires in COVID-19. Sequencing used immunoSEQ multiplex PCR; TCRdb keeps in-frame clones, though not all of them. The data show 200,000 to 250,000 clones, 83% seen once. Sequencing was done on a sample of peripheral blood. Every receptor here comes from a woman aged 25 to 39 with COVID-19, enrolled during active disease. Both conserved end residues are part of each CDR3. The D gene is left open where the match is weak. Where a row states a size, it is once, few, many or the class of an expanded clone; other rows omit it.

cdr3_aa: CASSYSNYEQYF; cdr3_nt: TGTGCCAGCAGCTACTCGAACTACGAGCAGTACTTC; v_call: TRBV5-4; j_call: TRBJ2-7; clone_size: .; d_call: .
cdr3_aa: CASSVGSSGATDTQYF; cdr3_nt: TGTGCCAGCAGCGTAGGGTCTAGCGGGGCCACAGATACGCAGTATTTT; v_call: TRBV9; j_call: TRBJ2-3; clone_size: .; d_call: TRBD2
cdr3_aa: CASSLGGSGNVHNEQFF; cdr3_nt: TGCGCCAGCAGCTTGGGTGGTAGCGGGAACGTACACAATGAGCAGTTCTTC; v_call: TRBV5-1; j_call: TRBJ2-1; clone_size: .; d_call: TRBD2
cdr3_aa: CASSPTTSGGGTGELFF; cdr3_nt: TGCGCCAGCAGCCCGACGACTAGCGGGGGAGGGACCGGGGAGCTGTTTTTT; v_call: TRBV4-3; j_call: TRBJ2-2; clone_size: .; d_call: TRBD2
cdr3_aa: CASSVAGAQETQYF; cdr3_nt: TGTGCCAGCAGTGTTGCGGGAGCCCAAGAGACCCAGTACTTC; v_call: TRBV2; j_call: TRBJ2-5; clone_size: few; d_call: TRBD2
cdr3_aa: CASSFRGRASYEQYF; cdr3_nt: TGTGCCAGCAGCTTCCGCGGCAGGGCTTCCTACGAGCAGTACTTC; v_call: TRBV13; j_call: TRBJ2-7; clone_size: .; d_call: .
cdr3_aa: CASSYQGMDGYTF; cdr3_nt: TGTGCCAGCAGCTACCAGGGAATGGATGGCTACACCTTC; v_call: TRBV11-2; j_call: TRBJ1-2; clone_size: .; d_call: .
cdr3_aa: CATSDPQETQYF; cdr3_nt: TGTGCCACCAGTGATCCCCAGGAGACCCAGTACTTC; v_call: TRBV24-1; j_call: TRBJ2-5; clone_size: .; d_call: .
cdr3_aa: CASSSRGHEQFF; cdr3_nt: TGTGCCAGCAGTTCCAGGGGTCATGAGCAGTTCTTC; v_call: TRBV6-2/TRBV6-3; j_call: TRBJ2-1; clone_size: .; d_call: .
cdr3_aa: CAAGGLGTDTQYF; cdr3_nt: TGTGCCGCAGGGGGACTCGGCACAGATACGCAGTATTTT; v_call: TRBV27; j_call: TRBJ2-3; clone_size: .; d_call: .
cdr3_aa: CASSLAERPYEQYF; cdr3_nt: TGTGCCAGCAGCTTGGCCGAGCGGCCCTACGAGCAGTACTTC; v_call: TRBV5-4; j_call: TRBJ2-7; clone_size: .; d_call: .
cdr3_aa: CASSQVVVLGEKLFF; cdr3_nt: TGCGCCAGCAGCCAAGTAGTCGTTCTTGGTGAAAAACTGTTTTTT; v_call: TRBV4-1; j_call: TRBJ1-4; clone_size: .; d_call: .